This TCR beta chain was sequenced in a study of early T cells in non-severe SARS-CoV-2 infection. Study as a whole: Sequencing of bulk RNA from unsorted whole blood was done, without chain pairing. Points from the study as a whole: Using VDJdb, the matching emphasized anti-spike CD8 responses while missing private and CD4 specificities.

Germline loops: CDR1 DFQATT, CDR2 SNEGSKA (reference sequence). This CDR3 contains 14 residues. V was pared by 0 bases and J by 3 bases, with 12 bases between. The TCR library protocol attached unique molecular identifiers to the individual cDNA molecules. TCRdb redid the calling of the 5' RACE reads with MiXCR, one entry per CDR3 protein. In the table there are roughly 70,000 distinct CDR3 sequences, roughly 13% of which are singletons. At least ten counts were recorded for this clonotype. Its antigen is undetermined. This sequence joins TRBV20-1 and TRBJ2-7; a possible D gene is TRBD2 (5 bases). This sequence originates from an adult who was a healthcare worker with PCR-confirmed SARS-CoV-2 infection or an uninfected control (not recorded which). Sequencing used whole blood. CDR3 in DNA: TGCAGTGCTAGAGAGGCCGAGGGTTTCTACGAGCAGTACTTC. Translation: CSAREAEGFYEQYF.